This TCR beta chain comes out of a study of cytotoxic CD8 clonotypes in ibrutinib-treated CLL. Study background: Enrolment comprised around 11 relapsed/refractory and over 14 treatment-naive patients; under 18 were IGHV unmutated.

The CDR3 is made up of 13 amino acids. CDR1 and CDR2 (germline): SGHAT, FQNNGV. The ends were cut back, 5 bases at V and 3 bases at J, with 10 bases in the middle. General study points: Circulating CD8+ T-cell counts were tracked by baseline clonality, which exceeded that of age-matched healthy donors.

As concerns this clone: Antigen specificity is unknown.

The method was immunoSEQ multiplex PCR; TCRdb's version includes in-frame clones alone and lacks a portion of them. The table has approximately 190,000 clones, roughly 77% seen once. This TCR came from a human donor with chronic lymphocytic leukemia. J is TRBJ1-2 and V is TRBV11-2; D gene uncertain. Source: PBMCs, taken after 12 months of ibrutinib treatment. In nucleotides, the CDR3 is TGTGCCAGCAGCCATCAAGTGGACTATGGCTACACCTTC. This gives the protein CASSHQVDYGYTF.